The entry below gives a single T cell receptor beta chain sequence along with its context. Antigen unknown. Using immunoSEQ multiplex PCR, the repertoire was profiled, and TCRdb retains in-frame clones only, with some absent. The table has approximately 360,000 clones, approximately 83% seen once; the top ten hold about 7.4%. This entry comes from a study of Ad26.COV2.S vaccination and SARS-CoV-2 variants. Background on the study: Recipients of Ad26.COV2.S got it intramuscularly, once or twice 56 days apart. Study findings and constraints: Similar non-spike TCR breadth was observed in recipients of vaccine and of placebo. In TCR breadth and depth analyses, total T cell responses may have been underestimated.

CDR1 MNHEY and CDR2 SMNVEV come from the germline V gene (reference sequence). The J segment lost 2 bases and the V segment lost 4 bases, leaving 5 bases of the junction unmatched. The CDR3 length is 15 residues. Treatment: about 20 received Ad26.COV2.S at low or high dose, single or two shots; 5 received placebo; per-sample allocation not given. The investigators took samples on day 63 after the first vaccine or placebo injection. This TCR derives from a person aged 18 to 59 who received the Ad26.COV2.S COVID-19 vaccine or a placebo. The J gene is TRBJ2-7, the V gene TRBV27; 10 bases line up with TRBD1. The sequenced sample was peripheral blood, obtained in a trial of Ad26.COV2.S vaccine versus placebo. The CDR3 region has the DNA TGTGCCAGCAGTTCCGGGACAGGGGTAACCTACGAGCAGTACTTC. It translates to CASSSGTGVTYEQYF.